The 30 T cell receptor beta chains reported below all come from one sample, sequenced in a study of neurological immune-mediated disorders (dated by TCRdb to the late 2010s). Receptors were amplified or captured by 5' RACE. The reads were generated on an Illumina HiSeq 2500. Starting from the raw public reads, TCRdb applied fastp trimming at Q25, assembled clones with MiXCR and retained in-frame beta chains. Each record represents a unique CDR3 protein, reported with the most common genes and DNA among its rows. The sample profile shows 87,000 or so distinct CDR3 sequences; 3% to 4.5% of them were found once. Roughly 2.9% of the sample belongs to the ten largest clones. The sample was PBMCs. These receptors all stem from a woman aged 45-59 years with multiple sclerosis.

In this sample, this clonotype turned up many times. This chain links TRBV6-5 with TRBJ2-7; possible D gene TRBD2, 6 bases. Germline values: CDR1 MNHEY, CDR2 SVGAGI. Trimming took 7 bases from V and 1 from J, leaving 14 bases between them. This CDR3 has 14 amino acids. The CDR3 DNA is TGTGCCAGCATGATAGCCGGGAGATCCTACGAGCAGTACTTC. As protein: CASMIAGRSYEQYF.

There are a few counts of this clonotype. V is TRBV5-1 and J is TRBJ1-4, with 11 bases lining up with TRBD1. Germline assignment: CDR1 SGHRS and CDR2 YFSETQ. V shed 3 bases, J shed 8 bases, and the junction held 6 bases outside the gene matches. The CDR3 contains 15 residues. The CDR3 spells CASSSTGTGGEKLFF. CDR3 sequence (DNA): TGCGCCAGCAGCTCCACCGGGACAGGGGGAGAAAAACTGTTTTTT.

The table lists this clonotype with many counts. The chain has TRBV9 and TRBJ1-1; a possible D gene is TRBD1 (5 bases). Per germline, CDR1 SGDLS and CDR2 YYNGEE. This CDR3 is 13 amino acids long. The V gene lost 6 bases and the J gene lost 1 base, with 10 bases spanning the gap. The CDR3 sequence: CASTRARNTEAFF. The CDR3 region has the DNA TGTGCCAGCACCAGGGCACGGAACACTGAAGCTTTCTTT.

This clonotype was found many times. This sequence joins TRBV5-6 and TRBJ1-1; TRBD1 might be the D (5 bases). Germline values: CDR1 SGHDT, CDR2 YYEEEE. Trimming stripped 0 bases from V and 1 base from J, with 10 bases between. The length of the CDR3 is 15 residues. CDR3 nucleotides: TGTGCCAGCAGCTTGGCTCCCACAGGGAACACTGAAGCTTTCTTT. This gives the protein CASSLAPTGNTEAFF.

This clonotype was recorded many times. V is TRBV5-1 and J is TRBJ2-3; 10 positions agree with TRBD2. The CDR3 is 16 amino acids. From germline, CDR1 is SGHRS and CDR2 YFSETQ. V dropped 6 bases and J dropped 5; count of bases not matched to a gene: 12. CDR3 protein: CASTLGTSGDIDTQYF. The CDR3 DNA reads TGCGCCAGCACCCTTGGAACTAGCGGGGATATAGATACGCAGTATTTT.

A few counts support this clonotype. A much larger clone is a single base away; this may be a read error. This chain links TRBV6-5 with TRBJ2-7; 8 nucleotides line up with TRBD2. Looked up from germline, CDR1 is MNHEY and CDR2 is SVGAGI. The CDR3 is made up of 12 amino acids. This CDR3 reads CDSTSGLYEQYF. The CDR3 DNA sequence: TGTGACAGCACTAGCGGTCTCTACGAGCAGTACTTC.

Many counts were recorded for this clonotype. The rearrangement links TRBV2 to TRBJ2-5; possibly TRBD1 for D (5 bases). Germline assignment: CDR1 SNHLY and CDR2 FYNNEI. The V end lost 10 bases, the J end lost 5 bases, and 14 bases lay between the germline ends. CDR3 length: 12 amino acids. The chain's CDR3 is CATLTGQETQYF. The CDR3, as DNA: TGTGCCACCCTTACAGGTCAGGAGACCCAGTACTTC.

There are a few counts of this clonotype. The V and J genes are TRBV27 and TRBJ2-1; D ambiguous. Germline assignment: CDR1 MNHEY and CDR2 SMNVEV (reference sequence). The CDR3 has 15 amino acids. With 2 bases removed from V and 0 bases from J, the gap between germline ends came to 8 bases. CDR3: CASSLRDSSYNEQFF. Here the CDR3 DNA reads TGTGCCAGCAGTTTAAGGGATAGCTCCTACAATGAGCAGTTCTTC.

CDR3 sequence reads: CASSLGANVLTF. The CDR3 DNA reads TGTGCCAGCAGTTTAGGAGCCAACGTCCTGACTTTC. The chain combines TRBV12-3 or TRBV12-4 with TRBJ2-6, with unresolved D. V lost 1 base and J lost 7, with 2 bases in between. This CDR3 has 12 residues.

This clonotype was counted ten times or more. J is TRBJ2-3 and V is TRBV20-1, with a weak D call TRBD1 (6 bases). Trimming shortened V by 1 base and J by 4 bases, and 15 bases separated the two germline ends. Looked up from germline, CDR1 is DFQATT and CDR2 is SNEGSKA (reference sequence). The length of the CDR3 is 15 residues. The CDR3 bases are TGCAGTGCTAGAGTTTCGTGGGGGCGCCCAGATACGCAGTATTTT. Its protein is CSARVSWGRPDTQYF.

This clonotype was picked up many times. The chain combines TRBV12-3 or TRBV12-4 with TRBJ2-7; no definite D call. CDR3 length equals 11 residues. V was clipped by 5 bases and J by 5 bases, with 7 bases between them. CDR3 coding DNA: TGTGCCAGCAGTGGAAACGACGAGCAGTACTTC. Translating it yields CASSGNDEQYF.

This clonotype occurred many times. This sequence joins TRBV6-5 and TRBJ2-3, with 8 bases identical to TRBD2. The CDR3 contains 19 residues. Germline trimming cut 0 bases from V and 1 base from J; bases unmatched to any gene: 12. Germline-derived CDR1 and CDR2 are MNHEY and SVGAGI. The CDR3 DNA reads TGTGCCAGCAGTTACTCGAATTCCGGCGGGGGGACCCGCACAGATACGCAGTATTTT. Amino acid sequence: CASSYSNSGGGTRTDTQYF.

In this sample, this clonotype turned up many times. V is TRBV15 and J is TRBJ1-4, with 11 bases fitting TRBD1. Trimming removed 6 bases from V and 0 bases from J; junction bases left unmatched: 3. This CDR3 is 16 amino acids long. Germline CDR1 is LNHNV and CDR2 is YYDKDF (reference sequence). The CDR3 DNA is TGTGCCACCAGAAAGGGACAGGGGGCAACTAATGAAAAACTGTTTTTT. Translating gives CATRKGQGATNEKLFF.

Ten or more counts support this clonotype. The chain has TRBV20-1 and TRBJ2-5; D gene unclear. This CDR3 region has 12 residues. Germline V gene sequence: CDR1 DFQATT, CDR2 SNEGSKA (reference sequence). Trimming left V 3 bases short and J 2 bases short, with 7 bases between. CDR3 region: CSASFGQETQYF. The CDR3 nucleotides are TGCAGTGCTAGTTTCGGACAAGAGACCCAGTACTTC.

This clonotype was seen at least ten times. The V call is TRBV20-1, the J call TRBJ1-5, with no clear D. The germline gives CDR1 DFQATT, CDR2 SNEGSKA (reference sequence). The CDR3 is 13 residues long. Trimming left V 3 bases short and J 0 bases short, with 6 bases between. CDR3 sequence reads: CSARRDSNQPQHF. The CDR3 DNA follows: TGCAGTGCTAGGAGGGATAGCAATCAGCCCCAGCATTTT.

This clonotype has a count of ten or more. This chain joins TRBV7-2 and TRBJ2-7; D possibly uses TRBD1 or TRBD2 (5 bases each). This CDR3 comprises 15 residues. Germline CDR1 and CDR2: SGHTA and FQGNSA. V gave up 0 bases and J gave up 2 bases, with 11 bases separating them. The CDR3 protein is CASSLARGITYEQYF. In DNA, the CDR3 is TGTGCCAGCAGCTTAGCGAGGGGAATTACCTACGAGCAGTACTTC.

This clonotype came up many times. V usage is TRBV9 and J usage is TRBJ1-5; D may be TRBD1 (6 bases). This CDR3 spans 15 amino acids. Germline lookup yields CDR1 SGDLS and CDR2 YYNGEE. V dropped 0 bases and J dropped 6 bases, with 13 bases sitting between them. CDR3 sequence (DNA): TGTGCCAGCAGCGTAGATGGGGGCGGAGGTCAGCCCCAGCATTTT. It codes for CASSVDGGGGQPQHF.

This clonotype was seen repeatedly, ten times or more. This chain links TRBV12-5 with TRBJ2-2, with D unclear. CDR1 is LGHNT and CDR2 is FRNRAP in the germline V gene. The CDR3 runs to 14 residues. With 6 bases removed from V and 0 bases from J, the gap between germline ends came to 8 bases. The CDR3 protein is CASGKGANTGELFF. The CDR3 bases are TGTGCTAGTGGCAAGGGCGCGAACACCGGGGAGCTGTTTTTT.

This clonotype was recorded many times. CDR3 DNA sequence: TGCGCCAGCAGCAAGAGACTAGCGGGGGGCGGGGACACAGATACGCAGTATTTT. This gives the protein CASSKRLAGGGDTDTQYF. The V gene is TRBV4-3, the J gene TRBJ2-3, with 13 bases that match TRBD2. The germline CDR1 and CDR2 sequences are LGHNA and YSLEER. The CDR3 totals 18 residues. With 5 bases clipped from V and 2 bases from J, the junction kept 10 bases outside the gene matches.

This clonotype occurred many times. The chain has TRBV4-3 and TRBJ1-2, with D possibly being TRBD1 (5 bases). V was shortened by 1 base and J by 0 bases, with 9 bases between the two germline ends. Per the germline V gene, CDR1 is LGHNA and CDR2 is YSLEER. This CDR3 is 15 amino acids long. CDR3 bases: TGCGCCAGCAGCCAAGTGAGGGGAGCTAACTATGGCTACACCTTC. Its translation: CASSQVRGANYGYTF.

This clonotype was seen many times. The chain is built from TRBV4-3 and TRBJ1-2; D is perhaps TRBD1 (6 bases). V shed 0 bases and J shed 7 bases, with 12 bases lying between them. The CDR3 loop spans 14 amino acids. Germline lookup yields CDR1 LGHNA and CDR2 YSLEER. The CDR3 reads CASSQDLRGGGYTF. The CDR3 nucleotides read TGCGCCAGCAGCCAAGATCTAAGGGGGGGTGGCTACACCTTC.

This clonotype came up many times. The rearrangement joins TRBV5-1 to TRBJ2-3; D possibly corresponds to TRBD1 (5 bases). The CDR3 runs to 14 residues. V lost 7 bases, J lost 5 bases, and 17 bases lay in between. Germline CDR1 SGHRS, CDR2 YFSETQ. The CDR3 region has the DNA TGCGCCAGCTGGGGCGGAGAAATGGTAGATACGCAGTATTTT. Its translation is CASWGGEMVDTQYF.

As for this clonotype: This may be a read error, as it is one base from a much larger clone. The gene calls are TRBV12-3 or TRBV12-4 and TRBJ1-1; D ambiguous. CDR3 length: 11 amino acids. Trimming shortened V by 6 bases and J by 11 bases, and 13 bases separated the two germline ends. In DNA, the CDR3 is TGTGCCAGCAGCCTGGTTACATGGGCTTTCTTT. Translated: CASSLVTWAFF.

This clonotype was seen at least ten times. V usage is TRBV20-1 and J usage is TRBJ2-5; the match to TRBD1 covers 9 bases. V was pared by 3 bases and J by 4 bases, with 6 bases of the junction left unmatched. CDR1 and CDR2 from the germline V gene are DFQATT and SNEGSKA (reference sequence). The CDR3 has 14 residues. CDR3 in amino acids: CSARTQGAGETQYF. Here the CDR3 DNA reads TGCAGTGCTAGGACACAGGGGGCAGGAGAGACCCAGTACTTC.

This clonotype was counted at least ten times. The chain combines TRBV24-1 with TRBJ2-3; TRBD2 agrees at 7 bases. Losses at the gene ends were 4 bases for V and 5 bases for J; bases not matched to a gene: 8. CDR3 length: 15 residues. The germline CDR1 and CDR2 sequences are KGHDR and SFDVKD. The CDR3 DNA follows: TGTGCCACCAGTGACGGGGGGAATGTTTTAGATACGCAGTATTTT. Translation: CATSDGGNVLDTQYF.

This clonotype was observed many times. The chain is built from TRBV29-1 and TRBJ2-5, with D perhaps matching TRBD1 (6 bases). This CDR3 is built from 16 residues. V lost 0 bases and J lost 4, with 18 bases in between. Germline assignment: CDR1 SQVTM and CDR2 ANQGSEA. The CDR3 loop is CSVEDRALQGRETQYF. DNA of the CDR3: TGCAGCGTTGAAGATCGGGCCCTACAGGGACGAGAGACCCAGTACTTC.

This clonotype was observed at least ten times. The chain uses TRBV6-1 and TRBJ2-4, with no clear D. With 2 bases removed from V and 8 bases from J, the gap between germline ends came to 4 bases. This CDR3 is 11 amino acids long. Per the germline V gene, CDR1 is MNHNS and CDR2 is SASEGT. The CDR3 DNA sequence: TGTGCCAGCAGTGAATGGGACATTCAGTACTTC. It codes for CASSEWDIQYF.

This clonotype was observed at least ten times. V usage is TRBV5-1 and J usage is TRBJ2-7, with D possibly being TRBD2 (5 bases). The V end was cut by 0 bases, the J end by 3 bases, with 16 bases between. Germline V gene data show CDR1 as SGHRS and CDR2 as YFSETQ. There are 16 residues in the CDR3. CDR3 DNA sequence: TGCGCCAGCAGCTTGGAGGTATCGGGAACCTACTACGAGCAGTACTTC. This translates into CASSLEVSGTYYEQYF.

This clonotype was seen repeatedly, ten times or more. CDR3 residues: CASSQGYGEQYF. CDR3 bases: TGTGCCAGCAGCCAAGGGTACGGCGAGCAGTACTTC. The J gene is TRBJ2-7, the V gene TRBV14; no clear D. Germline assignment: CDR1 SGHDN and CDR2 FVKESK. The germline V and J ends were trimmed by 1 base and 6 bases, with 7 bases remaining between them. The CDR3 has 12 residues. The entire variable domain, with the rest obtained from reference TRBV14 and TRBJ2-7, is as follows: EAGVTQFPSHSVIEKGQTVTLRCDPISGHDNLYWYRRVMGKEIKFLLHFVKESKQDESGMPNNRFLAERTGGTYSTLKVQPAELEDSGVYFCASSQGYGEQYFGPGTRLTVT.

This clonotype was seen only a few times. The chain couples TRBV18 to TRBJ2-7, with 9 bases fitting TRBD2. This CDR3 is 15 amino acids long. J gave up 2 bases and V 3 bases, and 5 bases lay outside the gene matches. Per germline, CDR1 KGHSH and CDR2 LQKENI. CDR3 protein: CASSPLAGRTYEQYF. The CDR3 nucleotides read TGTGCCAGCTCACCTCTAGCGGGGAGGACCTACGAGCAGTACTTC.